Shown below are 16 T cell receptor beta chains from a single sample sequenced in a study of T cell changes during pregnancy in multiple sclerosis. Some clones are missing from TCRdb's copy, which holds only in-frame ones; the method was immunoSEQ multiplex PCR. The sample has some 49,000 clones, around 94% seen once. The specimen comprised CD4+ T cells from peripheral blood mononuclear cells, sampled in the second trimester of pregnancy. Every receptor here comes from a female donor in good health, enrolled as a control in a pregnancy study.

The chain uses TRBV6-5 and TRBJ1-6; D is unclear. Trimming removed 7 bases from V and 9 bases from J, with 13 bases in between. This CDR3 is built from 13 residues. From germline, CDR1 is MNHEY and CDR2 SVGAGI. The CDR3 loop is CASTHIRGSPLHF. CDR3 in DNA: TGTGCCAGCACTCACATACGGGGTTCACCCCTCCACTTT.

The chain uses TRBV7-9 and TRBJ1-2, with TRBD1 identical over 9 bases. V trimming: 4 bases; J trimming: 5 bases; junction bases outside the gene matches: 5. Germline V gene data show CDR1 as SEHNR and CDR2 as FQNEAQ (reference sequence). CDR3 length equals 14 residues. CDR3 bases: TGTGCCAGCAGCTCCAGGGACAGGGCTTATGGCTACACCTTC. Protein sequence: CASSSRDRAYGYTF.

CDR3 residues: CASSDSRQGEGYTF. CDR3 nucleotide sequence: TGTGCCAGCAGTGACTCTCGACAGGGCGAAGGCTACACCTTC. This chain uses TRBV6-4 with TRBJ1-2, with 7 bases aligning to TRBD1. The CDR3 covers 14 residues. Germline CDR1 reads MRHNA; CDR2 reads SNTAGT. The V and J ends lost 0 bases and 8 bases, in that order; junction bases with no gene match: 6.

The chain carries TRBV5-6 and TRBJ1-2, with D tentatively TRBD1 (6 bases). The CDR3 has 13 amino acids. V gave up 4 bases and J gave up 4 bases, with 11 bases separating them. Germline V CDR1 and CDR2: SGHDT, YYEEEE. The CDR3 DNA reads TGTGCCAGCAGCCCGGGACAAGGCTATGGCTACACCTTC. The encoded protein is CASSPGQGYGYTF.

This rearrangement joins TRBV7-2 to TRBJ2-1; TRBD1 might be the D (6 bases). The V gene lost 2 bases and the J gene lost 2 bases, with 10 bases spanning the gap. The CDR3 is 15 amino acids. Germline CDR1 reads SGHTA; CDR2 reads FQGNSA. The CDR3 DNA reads TGTGCCAGCAGCTTACACTGGGGGCCCTACAATGAGCAGTTCTTC. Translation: CASSLHWGPYNEQFF.

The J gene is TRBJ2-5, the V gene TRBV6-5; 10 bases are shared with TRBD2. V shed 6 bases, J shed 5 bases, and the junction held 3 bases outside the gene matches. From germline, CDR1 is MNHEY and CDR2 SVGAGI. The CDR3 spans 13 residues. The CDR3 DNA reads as TGTGCCAGCAGGATTAGCGGGGGGGAGACCCAGTACTTC. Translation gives CASRISGGETQYF.

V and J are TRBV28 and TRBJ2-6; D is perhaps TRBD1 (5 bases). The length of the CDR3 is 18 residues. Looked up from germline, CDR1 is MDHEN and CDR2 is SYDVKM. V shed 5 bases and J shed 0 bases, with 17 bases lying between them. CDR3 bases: TGTGCCAGCAGTGCTAACCAGGGTATCCCCTCTGGGGCCAACGTCCTGACTTTC. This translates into CASSANQGIPSGANVLTF.

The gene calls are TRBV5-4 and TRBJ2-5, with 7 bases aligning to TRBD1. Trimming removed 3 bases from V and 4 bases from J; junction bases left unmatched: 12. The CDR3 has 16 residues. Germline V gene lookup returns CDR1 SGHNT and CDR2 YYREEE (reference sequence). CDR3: CASSSMTGPGLETQYF. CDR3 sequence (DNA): TGTGCCAGCAGCTCGATGACAGGGCCGGGGTTAGAGACCCAGTACTTC.

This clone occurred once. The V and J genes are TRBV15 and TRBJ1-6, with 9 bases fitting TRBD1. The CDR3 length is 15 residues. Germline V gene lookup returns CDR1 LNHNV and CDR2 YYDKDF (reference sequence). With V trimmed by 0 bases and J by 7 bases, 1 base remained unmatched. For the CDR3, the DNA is TGTGCCACCAGCAGAGAGGGGACAGGGAATTCACCCCTCCACTTT. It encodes CATSREGTGNSPLHF.

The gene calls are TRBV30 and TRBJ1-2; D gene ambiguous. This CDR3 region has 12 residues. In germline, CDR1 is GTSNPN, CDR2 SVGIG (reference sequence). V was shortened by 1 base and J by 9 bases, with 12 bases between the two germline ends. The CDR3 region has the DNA TGTGCCTGGAGTGATTCGCCGGGTCGCTACACCTTC. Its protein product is CAWSDSPGRYTF. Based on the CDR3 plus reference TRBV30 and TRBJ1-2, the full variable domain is SQTIHQWPATLVQPVGSPLSLECTVEGTSNPNLYWYRQAAGRGLQLLFYSVGIGQISSEVPQNLSASRPQDRQFILSSKKLLLSDSGFYLCAWSDSPGRYTFGSGTRLTVV.

CDR3 sequence (DNA): TGTGCCAGTCGAGCCGGGGGACAGGGGGGAAACACTGAAGCTTTCTTT. Encoded protein: CASRAGGQGGNTEAFF. The chain combines TRBV19 with TRBJ1-1; the match to TRBD1 covers 11 bases. With V trimmed by 8 bases and J by 2 bases, 10 bases remained unmatched. This CDR3 is built from 16 residues. The V gene's germline CDR1 is LNHDA and CDR2 SQIVND (reference sequence).

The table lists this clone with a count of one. Here the CDR3 reads CASSLEGGGTNYGYTF. Written as DNA, the CDR3 is TGTGCCAGCAGCTTAGAGGGCGGCGGTACTAACTATGGCTACACCTTC. V usage is TRBV7-3 and J usage is TRBJ1-2, with D uncertain. Germline values: CDR1 SGHTA, CDR2 FQGTGA. The CDR3 is 16 amino acids. V was pared by 2 bases and J by 0 bases, with 13 bases between.

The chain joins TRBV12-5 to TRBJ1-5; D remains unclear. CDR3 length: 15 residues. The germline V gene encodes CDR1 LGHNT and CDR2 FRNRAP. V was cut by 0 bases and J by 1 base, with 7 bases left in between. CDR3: CASGLVGGSNQPQHF. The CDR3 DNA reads TGTGCTAGTGGTTTGGTAGGAGGCAGCAATCAGCCCCAGCATTTT.

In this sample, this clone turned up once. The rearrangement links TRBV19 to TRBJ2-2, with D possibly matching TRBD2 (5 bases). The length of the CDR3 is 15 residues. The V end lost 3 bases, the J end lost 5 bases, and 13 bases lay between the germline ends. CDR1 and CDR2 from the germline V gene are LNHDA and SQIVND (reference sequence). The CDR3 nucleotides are TGTGCCAGTAGTATCGGGTCGACTACGACCGGGGAGCTGTTTTTT. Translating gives CASSIGSTTTGELFF. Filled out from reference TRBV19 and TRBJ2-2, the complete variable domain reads DGGITQSPKYLFRKEGQNVTLSCEQNLNHDAMYWYRQDPGQGLRLIYYSQIVNDFQKGDIAEGYSVSREKKESFPLTVTSAQKNPTAFYLCASSIGSTTTGELFFGEGSRLTVL.

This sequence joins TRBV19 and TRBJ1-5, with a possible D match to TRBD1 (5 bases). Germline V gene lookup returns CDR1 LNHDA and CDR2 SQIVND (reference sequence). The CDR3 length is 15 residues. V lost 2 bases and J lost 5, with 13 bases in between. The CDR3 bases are TGTGCCAGTAGTATATTCGGCAGGGAGGATCAGCCCCAGCATTTT. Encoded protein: CASSIFGREDQPQHF.

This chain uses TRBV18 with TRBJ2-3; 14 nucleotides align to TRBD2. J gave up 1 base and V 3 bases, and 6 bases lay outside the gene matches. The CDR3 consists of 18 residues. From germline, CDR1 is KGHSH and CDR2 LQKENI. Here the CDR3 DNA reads TGTGCCAGCTCACCCCCGGGACTAGCGGGGGCCCGCACAGATACGCAGTATTTT. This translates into CASSPPGLAGARTDTQYF.